The TCR beta chain described here comes from a study of blood T cell repertoires in COVID-19. The repertoire was sequenced with immunoSEQ multiplex PCR; TCRdb's copy has only in-frame clones and lacks some. Among roughly 270,000 clones, 88% were seen once, and the ten largest hold about 8.5%. Germline V gene sequence: CDR1 MNHEY, CDR2 SVGEGT. This CDR3 has 18 amino acids. Trimming removed 0 bases from V and 0 bases from J, with 14 bases in between. Sequenced input: peripheral blood. V usage is TRBV6-2 or TRBV6-3 and J usage is TRBJ2-2; D is perhaps TRBD1 (5 bases). The origin of this receptor is a man aged 18 to 30 with active or convalescent COVID-19. The CDR3 here is CASSYSKLGVANTGELFF. The CDR3 DNA follows: TGTGCCAGCAGTTACTCGAAGTTAGGGGTCGCGAACACCGGGGAGCTGTTTTTT.